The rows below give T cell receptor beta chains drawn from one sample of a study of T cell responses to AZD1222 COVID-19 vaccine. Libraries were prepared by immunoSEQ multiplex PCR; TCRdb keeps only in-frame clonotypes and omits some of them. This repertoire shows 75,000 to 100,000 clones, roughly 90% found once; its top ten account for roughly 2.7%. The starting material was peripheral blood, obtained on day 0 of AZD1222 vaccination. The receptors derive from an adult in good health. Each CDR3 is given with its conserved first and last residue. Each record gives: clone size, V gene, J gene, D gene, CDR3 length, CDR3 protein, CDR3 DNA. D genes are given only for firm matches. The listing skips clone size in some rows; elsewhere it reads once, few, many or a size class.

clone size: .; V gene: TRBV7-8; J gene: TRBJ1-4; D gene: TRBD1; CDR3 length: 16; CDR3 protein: CASSFSTGPTNEKLFF; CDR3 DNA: TGTGCCAGCAGCTTTTCGACAGGGCCGACTAATGAAAAACTGTTTTTT
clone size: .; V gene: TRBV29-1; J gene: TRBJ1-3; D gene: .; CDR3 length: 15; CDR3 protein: CSVEMGHSSGNTIYF; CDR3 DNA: TGCAGCGTTGAAATGGGACACTCCTCTGGAAACACCATATATTTT
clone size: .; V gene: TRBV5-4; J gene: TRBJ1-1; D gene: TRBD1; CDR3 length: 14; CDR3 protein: CASSLRQGDEEAFF; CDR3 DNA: TGTGCCAGCAGCCTGAGACAGGGAGATGAGGAAGCTTTCTTT
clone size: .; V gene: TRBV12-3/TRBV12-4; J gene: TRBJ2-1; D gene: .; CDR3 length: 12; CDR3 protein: CASSFRDNEQFF; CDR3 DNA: TGTGCCAGCAGTTTCCGGGATAATGAGCAGTTCTTC
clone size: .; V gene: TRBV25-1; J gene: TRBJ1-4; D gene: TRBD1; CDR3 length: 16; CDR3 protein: CASSAGQGVGNEKLFF; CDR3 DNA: TGTGCCAGCAGTGCGGGACAGGGGGTCGGTAATGAAAAACTGTTTTTT
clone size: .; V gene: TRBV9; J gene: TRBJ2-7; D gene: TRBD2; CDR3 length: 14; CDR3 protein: CASAKGAGDYEQYF; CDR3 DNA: TGTGCCAGCGCCAAAGGGGCGGGGGACTACGAGCAGTACTTC
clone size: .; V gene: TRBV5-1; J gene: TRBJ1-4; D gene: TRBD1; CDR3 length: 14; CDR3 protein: CASSLQGVGEKLFF; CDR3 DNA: TGCGCCAGCAGCTTGCAGGGGGTAGGAGAAAAACTGTTTTTT
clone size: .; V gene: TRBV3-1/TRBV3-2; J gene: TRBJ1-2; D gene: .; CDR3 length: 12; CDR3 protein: CASSLEGTGYTF; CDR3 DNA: TGTGCCAGCAGCCTTGAAGGGACAGGCTACACCTTC
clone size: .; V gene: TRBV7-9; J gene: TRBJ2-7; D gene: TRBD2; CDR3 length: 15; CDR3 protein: CASSYLAGDRNEQYF; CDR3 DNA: TGTGCCAGCAGCTATCTAGCGGGAGATAGGAACGAGCAGTACTTC
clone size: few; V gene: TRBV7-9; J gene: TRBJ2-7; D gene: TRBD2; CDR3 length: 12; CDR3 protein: CASSQSGREQYF; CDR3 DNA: TGTGCCAGCAGCCAAAGCGGGAGGGAGCAGTACTTC
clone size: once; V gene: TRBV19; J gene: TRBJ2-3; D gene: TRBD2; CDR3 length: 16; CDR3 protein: CASSIVLAGAEDTQYF; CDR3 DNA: TGTGCCAGTAGTATAGTCCTAGCGGGAGCCGAAGATACGCAGTATTTT
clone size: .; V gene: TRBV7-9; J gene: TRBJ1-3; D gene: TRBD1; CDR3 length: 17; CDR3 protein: CASSPRGTGEAGNTIYF; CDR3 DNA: TGTGCCAGCAGCCCCCGAGGGACAGGGGAAGCTGGAAACACCATATATTTT
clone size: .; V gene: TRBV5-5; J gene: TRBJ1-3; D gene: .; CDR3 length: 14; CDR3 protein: CASSLQGSGNTIYF; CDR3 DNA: TGTGCCAGCAGCTTACAGGGCTCTGGAAACACCATATATTTT
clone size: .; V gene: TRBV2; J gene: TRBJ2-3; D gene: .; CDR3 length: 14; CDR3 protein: CASSEWPATDTQYF; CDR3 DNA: TGTGCCAGCAGTGAATGGCCAGCCACAGATACGCAGTATTTT
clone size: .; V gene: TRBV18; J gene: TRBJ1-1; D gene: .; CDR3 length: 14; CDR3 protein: CASSPPGIYTEAFF; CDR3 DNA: TGTGCCAGCTCACCACCGGGCATCTACACTGAAGCTTTCTTT
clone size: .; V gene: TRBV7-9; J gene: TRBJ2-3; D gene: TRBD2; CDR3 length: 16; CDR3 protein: CASGPRASGTGGTQYF; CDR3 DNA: TGTGCCAGCGGGCCTCGGGCTAGCGGGACGGGAGGTACGCAGTATTTT
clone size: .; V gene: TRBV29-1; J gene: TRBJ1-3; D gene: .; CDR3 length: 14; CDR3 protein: CSVVNRLSGNTIYF; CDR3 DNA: TGCAGCGTTGTAAACAGGCTCTCTGGAAACACCATATATTTT
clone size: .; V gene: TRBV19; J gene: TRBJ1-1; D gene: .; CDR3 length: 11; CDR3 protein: CATGRNTEAFF; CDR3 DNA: TGTGCCACTGGTCGGAACACTGAAGCTTTCTTT
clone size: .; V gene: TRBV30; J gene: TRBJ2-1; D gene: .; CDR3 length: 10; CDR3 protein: CAWSVNEQFF; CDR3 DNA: TGTGCCTGGAGTGTAAATGAGCAGTTCTTC
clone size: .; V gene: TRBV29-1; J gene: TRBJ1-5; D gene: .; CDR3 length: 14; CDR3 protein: CSVLSTGSNQPQHF; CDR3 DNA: TGCAGCGTGCTATCGACAGGAAGCAATCAGCCCCAGCATTTT
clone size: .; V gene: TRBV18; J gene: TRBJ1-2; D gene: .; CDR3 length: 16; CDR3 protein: CASSPPKATGLDGYTF; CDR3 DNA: TGTGCCAGCTCACCACCTAAGGCCACAGGGTTAGATGGCTACACCTTC
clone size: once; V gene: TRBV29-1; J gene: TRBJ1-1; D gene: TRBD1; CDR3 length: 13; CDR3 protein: CSVEQGASTEAFF; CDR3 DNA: TGCAGCGTTGAACAGGGGGCGAGCACTGAAGCTTTCTTT
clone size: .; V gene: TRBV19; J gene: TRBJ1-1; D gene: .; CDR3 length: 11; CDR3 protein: CASRIQGEAFF; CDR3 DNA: TGTGCCAGCCGAATACAGGGAGAAGCTTTCTTT
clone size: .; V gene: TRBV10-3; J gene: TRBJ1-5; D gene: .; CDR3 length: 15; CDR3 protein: CAISLGGYSNQPQHF; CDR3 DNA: TGTGCCATCAGTCTAGGAGGGTATAGCAATCAGCCCCAGCATTTT
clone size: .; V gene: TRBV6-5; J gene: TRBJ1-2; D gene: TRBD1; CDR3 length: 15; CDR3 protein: CASGTPQGDAYGYTF; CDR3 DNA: TGTGCCAGCGGAACCCCACAGGGGGACGCCTATGGCTACACCTTC
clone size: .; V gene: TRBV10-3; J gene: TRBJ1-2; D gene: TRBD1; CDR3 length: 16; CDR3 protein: CAISENLGQGLGGYTF; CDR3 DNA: TGTGCCATCAGTGAGAACCTGGGACAGGGGCTCGGAGGCTACACCTTC
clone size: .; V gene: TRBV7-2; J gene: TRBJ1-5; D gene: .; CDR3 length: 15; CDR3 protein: CASSLWQDSNQPQHF; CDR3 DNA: TGTGCCAGCAGCTTATGGCAGGATAGCAATCAGCCCCAGCATTTT
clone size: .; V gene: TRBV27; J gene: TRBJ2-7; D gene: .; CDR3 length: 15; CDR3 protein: CASSVRRDISYEQYF; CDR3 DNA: TGTGCCAGCAGTGTCCGCCGGGACATATCCTACGAGCAGTACTTC
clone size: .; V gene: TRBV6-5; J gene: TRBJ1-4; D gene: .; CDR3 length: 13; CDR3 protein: CATGPRGSEKLFF; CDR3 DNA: TGTGCCACAGGGCCAAGGGGTAGTGAAAAACTGTTTTTT
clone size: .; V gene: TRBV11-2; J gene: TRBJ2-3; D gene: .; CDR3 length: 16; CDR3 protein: CASSLLSRTLTDTQYF; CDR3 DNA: TGTGCCAGCAGCCTTCTGAGTAGAACCCTCACAGATACGCAGTATTTT
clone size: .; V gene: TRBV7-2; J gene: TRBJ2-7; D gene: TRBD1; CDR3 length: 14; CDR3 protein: CASSLSYRGYEQYF; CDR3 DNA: TGTGCCAGCAGCTTATCATACAGGGGCTACGAGCAGTACTTC
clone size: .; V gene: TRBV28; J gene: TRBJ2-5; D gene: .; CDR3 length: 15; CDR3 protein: CASSSSGNRDETQYF; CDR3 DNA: TGTGCCAGCAGTTCCTCCGGGAACCGGGATGAGACCCAGTACTTC
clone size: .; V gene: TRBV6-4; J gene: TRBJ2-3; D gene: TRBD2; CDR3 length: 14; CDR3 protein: CASSDGAGADTQYF; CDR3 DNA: TGTGCCAGCAGTGACGGAGCGGGAGCAGATACGCAGTATTTT
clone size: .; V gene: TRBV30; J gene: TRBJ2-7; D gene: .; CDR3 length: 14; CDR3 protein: CAWSVGGDSHEQYF; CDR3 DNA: TGTGCCTGGAGTGTCGGAGGGGATAGCCACGAGCAGTACTTC
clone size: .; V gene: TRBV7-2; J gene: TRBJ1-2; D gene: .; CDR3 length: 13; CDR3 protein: CASSGQSYRGYTF; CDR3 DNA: TGTGCCAGCTCCGGACAGTCTTATCGTGGCTACACCTTC
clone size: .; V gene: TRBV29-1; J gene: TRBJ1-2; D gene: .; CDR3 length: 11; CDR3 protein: CSVEVGKGYTF; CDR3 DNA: TGCAGCGTTGAAGTAGGGAAGGGCTACACCTTC
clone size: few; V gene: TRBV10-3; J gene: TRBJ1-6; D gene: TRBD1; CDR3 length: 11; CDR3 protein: CAISSGTGSSF; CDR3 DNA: TGTGCCATCAGTTCCGGGACAGGAAGTAGCTTT
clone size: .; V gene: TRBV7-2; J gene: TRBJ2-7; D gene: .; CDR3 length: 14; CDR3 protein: CASSPFGGTHEQYF; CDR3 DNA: TGTGCCAGCAGCCCATTTGGGGGCACTCACGAGCAGTACTTC
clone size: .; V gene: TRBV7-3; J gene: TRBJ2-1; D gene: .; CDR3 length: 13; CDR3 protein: CASSLPGANEQFF; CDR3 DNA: TGTGCCAGCAGCTTACCAGGGGCCAATGAGCAGTTCTTC